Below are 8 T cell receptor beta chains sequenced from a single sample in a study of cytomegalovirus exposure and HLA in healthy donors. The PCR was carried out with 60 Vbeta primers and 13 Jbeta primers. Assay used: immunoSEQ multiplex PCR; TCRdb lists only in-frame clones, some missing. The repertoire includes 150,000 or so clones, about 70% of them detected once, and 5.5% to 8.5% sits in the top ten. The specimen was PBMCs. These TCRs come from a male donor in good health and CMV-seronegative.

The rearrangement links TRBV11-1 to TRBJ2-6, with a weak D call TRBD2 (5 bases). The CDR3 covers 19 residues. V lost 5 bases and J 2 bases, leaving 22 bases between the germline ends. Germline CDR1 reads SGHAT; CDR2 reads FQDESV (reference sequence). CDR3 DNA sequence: TGTGCCAGCAGCCACCCCGGAGGCGGATCTGTTACTGGGGCCAACGTCCTGACTTTC. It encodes CASSHPGGGSVTGANVLTF.

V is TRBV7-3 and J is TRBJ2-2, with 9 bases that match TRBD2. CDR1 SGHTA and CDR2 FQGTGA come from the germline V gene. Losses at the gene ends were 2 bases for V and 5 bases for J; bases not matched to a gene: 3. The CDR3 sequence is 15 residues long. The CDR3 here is CASSLGGGGTGELFF. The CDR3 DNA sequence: TGTGCCAGCAGCTTAGGCGGGGGGGGGACCGGGGAGCTGTTTTTT.

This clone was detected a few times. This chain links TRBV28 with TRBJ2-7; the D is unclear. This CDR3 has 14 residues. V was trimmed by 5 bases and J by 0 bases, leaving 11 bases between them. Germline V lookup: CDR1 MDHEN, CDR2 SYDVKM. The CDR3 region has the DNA TGTGCCAGCAGTCTTTCTCGGAGCTCCTACGAGCAGTACTTC. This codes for CASSLSRSSYEQYF. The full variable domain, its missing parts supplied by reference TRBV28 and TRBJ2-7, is DVKVTQSSRYLVKRTGEKVFLECVQDMDHENMFWYRQDPGLGLRLIYFSYDVKMKEKGDIPEGYSVSREKKERFSLILESASTNQTSMYLCASSLSRSSYEQYFGPGTRLTVT.

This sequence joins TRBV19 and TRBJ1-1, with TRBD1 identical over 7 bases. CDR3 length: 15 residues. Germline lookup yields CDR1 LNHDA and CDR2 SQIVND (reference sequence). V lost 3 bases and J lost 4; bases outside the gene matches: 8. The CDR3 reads CASSMGQSGSTEAFF. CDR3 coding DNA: TGTGCCAGTAGTATGGGACAGTCTGGCAGCACTGAAGCTTTCTTT.

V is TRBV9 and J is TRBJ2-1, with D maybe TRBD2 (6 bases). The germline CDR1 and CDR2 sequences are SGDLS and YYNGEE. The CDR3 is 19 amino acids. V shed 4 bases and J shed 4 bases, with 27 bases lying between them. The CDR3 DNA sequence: TGTGCCAGCAGCACCAGCCCGGGCCCTCTCGGGACTCTATACAATGAGCAGTTCTTC. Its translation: CASSTSPGPLGTLYNEQFF.

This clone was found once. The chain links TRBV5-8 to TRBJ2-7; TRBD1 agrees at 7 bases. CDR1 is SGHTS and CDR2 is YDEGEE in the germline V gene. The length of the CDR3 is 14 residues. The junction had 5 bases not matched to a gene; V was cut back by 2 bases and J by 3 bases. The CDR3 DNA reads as TGTGCCAGCAGCTTCGGCCCAGGGGGCTACGAGCAGTACTTC. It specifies CASSFGPGGYEQYF.

Here the CDR3 DNA reads TGTGCCAGCTCACCACCGGTGCAGGTCGAGCAGTACTTC. This translates into CASSPPVQVEQYF. V usage is TRBV18 and J usage is TRBJ2-5; D remains ambiguous. The J call may not be correct, given that the DNA end is closer to TRBJ2-7. The germline CDR1 and CDR2 sequences are KGHSH and LQKENI. The CDR3 sequence is 13 residues long.

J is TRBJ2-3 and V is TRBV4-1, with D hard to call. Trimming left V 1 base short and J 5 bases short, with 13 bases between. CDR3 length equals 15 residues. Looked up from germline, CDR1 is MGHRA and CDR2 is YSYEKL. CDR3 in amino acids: CASSQVWPLGDTQYF. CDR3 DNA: TGCGCCAGCAGCCAAGTTTGGCCCCTTGGAGATACGCAGTATTTT.